Given below is one TCR beta chain in context. The antigen is undetermined. Germline-derived CDR1 and CDR2 are SGHTS and YDEGEE. The germline V and J ends were trimmed by 4 bases and 4 bases, with 8 bases remaining between them. The CDR3 sequence is 13 residues long. The record originates from a study of T cell responses to AZD1222 COVID-19 vaccine. Study-wide points: Unmutated variant regions reportedly attract nearly half of all spike-specific TCRs. Baseline antibody screening turned up just six or seven seropositive AZD1222 recipients. Clonal diversity may have been underestimated, and the donors were mostly white British, with more females than males.

Assay used: immunoSEQ multiplex PCR; TCRdb lists only in-frame clones, some missing. This sample has 120,000 to 150,000 clones, with around 86% found just once. The chain couples TRBV5-8 to TRBJ2-2; no reliable D call. The sequenced sample was peripheral blood, obtained on day 0 of MenACWY control vaccination. The TCR originated in an adult in good health. The CDR3, as DNA: TGTGCCAGCAGCACGGGTGTCACCGGGGAGCTGTTTTTT. This translates into CASSTGVTGELFF.